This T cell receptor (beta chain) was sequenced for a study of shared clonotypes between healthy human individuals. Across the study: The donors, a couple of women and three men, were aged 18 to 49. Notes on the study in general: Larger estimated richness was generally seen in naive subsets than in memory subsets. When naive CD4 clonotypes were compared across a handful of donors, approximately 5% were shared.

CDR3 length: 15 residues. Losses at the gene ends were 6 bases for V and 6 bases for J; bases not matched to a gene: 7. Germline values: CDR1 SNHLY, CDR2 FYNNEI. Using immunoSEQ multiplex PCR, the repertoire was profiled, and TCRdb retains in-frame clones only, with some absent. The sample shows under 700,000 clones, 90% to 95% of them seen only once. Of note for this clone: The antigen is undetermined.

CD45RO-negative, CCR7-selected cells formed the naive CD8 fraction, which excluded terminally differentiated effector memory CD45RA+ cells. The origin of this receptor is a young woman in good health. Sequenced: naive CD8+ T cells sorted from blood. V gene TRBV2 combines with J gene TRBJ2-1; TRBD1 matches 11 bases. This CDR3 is CASSPGQGAVNEQFF. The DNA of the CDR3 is TGTGCCAGCAGCCCAGGACAGGGGGCCGTCAATGAGCAGTTCTTC.